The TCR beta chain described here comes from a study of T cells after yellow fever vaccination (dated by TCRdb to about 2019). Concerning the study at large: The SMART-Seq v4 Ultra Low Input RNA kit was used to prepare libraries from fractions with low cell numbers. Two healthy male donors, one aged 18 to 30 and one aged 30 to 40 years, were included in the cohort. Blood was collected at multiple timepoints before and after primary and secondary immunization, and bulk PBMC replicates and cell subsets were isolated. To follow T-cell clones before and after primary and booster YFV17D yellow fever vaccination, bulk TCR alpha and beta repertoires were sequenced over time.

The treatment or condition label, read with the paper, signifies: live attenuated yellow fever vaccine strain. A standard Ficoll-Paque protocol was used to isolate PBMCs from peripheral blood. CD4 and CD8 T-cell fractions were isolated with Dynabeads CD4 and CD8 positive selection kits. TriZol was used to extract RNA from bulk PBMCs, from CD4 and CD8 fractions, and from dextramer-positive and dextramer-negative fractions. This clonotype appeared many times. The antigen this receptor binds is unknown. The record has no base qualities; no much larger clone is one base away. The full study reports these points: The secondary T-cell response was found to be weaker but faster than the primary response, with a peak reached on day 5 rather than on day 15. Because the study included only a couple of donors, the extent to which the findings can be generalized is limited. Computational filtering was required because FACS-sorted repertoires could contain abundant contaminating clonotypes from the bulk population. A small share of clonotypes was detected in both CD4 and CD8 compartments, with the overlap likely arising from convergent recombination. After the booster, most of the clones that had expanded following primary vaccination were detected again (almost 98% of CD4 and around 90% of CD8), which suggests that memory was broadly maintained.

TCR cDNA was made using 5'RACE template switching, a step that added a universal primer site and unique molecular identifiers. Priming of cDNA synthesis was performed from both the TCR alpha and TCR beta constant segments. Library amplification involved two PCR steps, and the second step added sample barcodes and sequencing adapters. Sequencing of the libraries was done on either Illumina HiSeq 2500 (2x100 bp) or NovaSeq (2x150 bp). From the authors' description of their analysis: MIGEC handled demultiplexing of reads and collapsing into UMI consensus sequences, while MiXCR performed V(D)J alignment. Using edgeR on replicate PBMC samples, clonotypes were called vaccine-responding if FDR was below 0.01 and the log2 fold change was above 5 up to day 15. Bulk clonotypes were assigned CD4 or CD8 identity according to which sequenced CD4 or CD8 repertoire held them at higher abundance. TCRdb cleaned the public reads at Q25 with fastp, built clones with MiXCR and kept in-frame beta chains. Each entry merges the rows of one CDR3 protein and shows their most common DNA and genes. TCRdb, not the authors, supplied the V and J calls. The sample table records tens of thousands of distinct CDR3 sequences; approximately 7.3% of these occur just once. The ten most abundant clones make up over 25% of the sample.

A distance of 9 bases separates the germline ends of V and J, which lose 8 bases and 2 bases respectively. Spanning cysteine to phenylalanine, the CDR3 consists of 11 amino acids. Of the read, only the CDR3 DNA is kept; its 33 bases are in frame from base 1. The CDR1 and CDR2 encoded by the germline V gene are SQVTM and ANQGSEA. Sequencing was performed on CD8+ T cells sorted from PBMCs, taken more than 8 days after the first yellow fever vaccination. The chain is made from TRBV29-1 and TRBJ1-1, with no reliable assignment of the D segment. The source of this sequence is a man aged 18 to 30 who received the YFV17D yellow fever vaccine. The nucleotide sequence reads TGCAGCCACATTTACAACACTGAAGCTTTCTTT. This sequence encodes CSHIYNTEAFF.